This entry concerns a single T cell receptor beta chain. Its specificity is unknown. Relative to the germline gene, one junction end is altered; a read error may explain this. The sample carries other DNA sequences with the same CDR3. This CDR3 is 16 amino acids long. The germline gives CDR1 MGHRA, CDR2 YSYEKL. TCR sequencing used cDNA made by reverse transcription of extracted RNA. Libraries were prepared by immunoSEQ multiplex PCR; TCRdb keeps only in-frame clonotypes and omits some of them. The sample holds about 69,000 clones, roughly 60% seen once. These data belong to a study of CD8+ T cells in alopecia areata. The study, taken as a whole, reports: Clarity of TCR sharing across patients fell short of that in mice, possibly HLA-related. It was lesional scalp, especially alopecia totalis/universalis, that showed higher clonality than normal scalp.

The sample here was CD8+ T cells sorted from blood, taken at week 0. The chain is built from TRBV4-1 and TRBJ2-7, with 7 bases that match TRBD1. This TCR was sampled from a human donor with alopecia areata. The CDR3 is CASSQSPTGSSSEQYF. For the CDR3, the DNA is TGCGCCAGCAGCCAAAGCCCGACAGGGTCCTCCTCCGAGCAGTACTTC.